These 28 T cell receptor beta chains share one sample of origin, sequenced in a study of T cells in Graves' hyperthyroidism and ophthalmopathy (dated by TCRdb to about 2019). Preparation of the library involved multiplex PCR. Instrument on record: Illumina HiSeq 2000. TCR beta CDR3 regions were amplified from RNA transcripts. The first round of RT-PCR for the TCR CDR3 was performed with the HTBI primer set and the Qiagen OneStep RT-PCR kit. The public reads were reprocessed in TCRdb via fastp at Q25 and MiXCR, keeping in-frame beta chains. All rows with the same CDR3 protein become a single entry with the most common DNA and genes. The sample data list under 200,000 distinct CDR3 sequences, and 8% to 9.5% of these were observed just once. Roughly a fifth of the sample is held by the ten biggest clonotypes. Sequencing was performed on blood. These receptors were taken from a woman between 18 and 29 years old with Graves' hyperthyroidism that later progressed to Graves' ophthalmopathy.

This clonotype was counted a few times. The chain couples TRBV14 to TRBJ2-1, with no clear D. The CDR3 has 15 amino acids. Trimming cost V 1 base and J 4 bases, with 11 bases left between them. From germline, CDR1 is SGHDN and CDR2 FVKESK. The CDR3 protein is CASSQGATGYNEQFF. The CDR3 DNA reads TGTGCCAGCAGCCAAGGTGCGACTGGATACAATGAGCAGTTCTTC.

In its sample, this clonotype was seen many times. This sequence joins TRBV11-2 and TRBJ2-3; TRBD1 matches at 7 bases. Germline V gene sequence: CDR1 SGHAT, CDR2 FQNNGV. V dropped 1 base and J dropped 8; count of bases not matched to a gene: 6. This CDR3 is 14 amino acids long. The CDR3 nucleotides are TGTGCCAGCAGCTTAGCCCGACAGGGTCCTACGCAGTATTTT. Its protein is CASSLARQGPTQYF.

In this sample, this clonotype turned up many times. V is TRBV20-1 and J is TRBJ2-3; 7 bases agree with TRBD2. V lost 0 bases and J lost 7; bases outside the gene matches: 4. The germline V gene encodes CDR1 DFQATT and CDR2 SNEGSKA (reference sequence). CDR3 size: 13 residues. The CDR3 spells CSARDPGGNTQYF. DNA of the CDR3: TGCAGTGCTAGAGATCCCGGGGGGAATACGCAGTATTTT.

This clonotype was found many times. The chain carries TRBV28 and TRBJ1-2; 7 bases map to TRBD1. Losses at the gene ends were 7 bases for V and 8 bases for J; bases not matched to a gene: 13. The CDR3 has 14 amino acids. Germline CDR1 and CDR2: MDHEN and SYDVKM. CDR3 coding DNA: TGTGCCAGCATTATCCCCGGGACAGTAAAAGGCTACACCTTC. Its protein product is CASIIPGTVKGYTF.

This clonotype has a count of ten or more. J is TRBJ2-1 and V is TRBV9, with TRBD2 as a possible D gene (5 bases). The germline gives CDR1 SGDLS, CDR2 YYNGEE. Trimming pared 7 bases from V and 3 bases from J, leaving 11 bases between. This CDR3 spans 13 amino acids. CDR3 residues: CASSSEGYNEQFF. CDR3 sequence (DNA): TGTGCCAGCTCTTCCGAGGGCTACAATGAGCAGTTCTTC.

This clonotype was recorded a few times. The chain combines TRBV27 with TRBJ2-1; 11 nucleotides agree with TRBD2. The V and J ends lost 6 bases and 3 bases, in that order; junction bases with no gene match: 7. The CDR3 spans 16 residues. Looked up from germline, CDR1 is MNHEY and CDR2 is SMNVEV (reference sequence). The CDR3 protein is CASRGGGTSGYNEQFF. CDR3 bases: TGTGCCAGCAGGGGGGGGGGGACTAGCGGCTACAATGAGCAGTTCTTC.

The gene calls are TRBV3-1 and TRBJ2-7; tentatively, D is TRBD1 or TRBD2 (5 bases each). Trimming cost V 1 base and J 6 bases, with 16 bases left between them. This CDR3 has 15 amino acids. Germline-derived CDR1 and CDR2 are LGHDT and YNNKEL (reference sequence). This CDR3 is CASSQAFVWGSEQYF. The CDR3 DNA reads TGTGCCAGCAGCCAAGCTTTTGTATGGGGGTCCGAGCAGTACTTC.

There are many counts of this clonotype. V is TRBV3-1 and J is TRBJ2-7; 10 nucleotides line up with TRBD2. CDR1 and CDR2 from the germline V gene are LGHDT and YNNKEL (reference sequence). The CDR3 is 15 amino acids. The V and J ends lost 3 bases and 1 base, in that order; junction bases with no gene match: 3. CDR3 bases: TGTGCCAGCAGCCAGGGACTAGCGCTGTCCTACGAGCAGTACTTC. It yields the protein CASSQGLALSYEQYF.

The chain uses TRBV5-4 and TRBJ2-7; D is ambiguous. The CDR3 is 13 residues long. Trimming took 2 bases from V and 0 from J, leaving 6 bases between them. Germline V gene sequence: CDR1 SGHNT, CDR2 YYREEE (reference sequence). The CDR3 region is CASSFWGSYEQYF. The CDR3 region has the DNA TGTGCCAGCAGCTTTTGGGGCTCCTACGAGCAGTACTTC.

A word on this clonotype: A read error may account for a junction end that differs from germline. The rearrangement uses TRBV5-4 and TRBJ2-2; 9 bases are a match to TRBD1. The germline gives CDR1 SGHNT, CDR2 YYREEE (reference sequence). The CDR3 has 16 amino acids. For the CDR3, the DNA is TGTGCCAGCAGCCCCACCGGGACAGGGAACACCGGGAAGCTGTTTTTT. It yields the protein CASSPTGTGNTGKLFF.

This clonotype was seen at least ten times. The chain uses TRBV12-3 or TRBV12-4 and TRBJ2-5; D gene uncertain. V dropped 4 bases and J dropped 6 bases, with 9 bases sitting between them. The CDR3 extends over 12 amino acids. The CDR3 loop is CASSSNRKTQYF. Written as DNA, the CDR3 is TGTGCCAGCAGTTCGAATAGGAAGACCCAGTACTTC.

Many counts were recorded for this clonotype. V and J are TRBV25-1 and TRBJ1-4; 7 bases match TRBD1. From germline, CDR1 is MGHDK and CDR2 SYGVNS. The CDR3 consists of 15 residues. Losses at the gene ends were 1 base for V and 7 bases for J; bases not matched to a gene: 6. Here the CDR3 DNA reads TGTGCCAGCAGTGAATTCCCAGGGGGAAGTGAAAAACTGTTTTTT. It encodes CASSEFPGGSEKLFF.

This clonotype was detected many times. The chain uses TRBV2 and TRBJ1-2; 7 bases agree with TRBD1. The CDR3 is 15 residues long. CDR1 and CDR2 (germline): SNHLY, FYNNEI. The J segment lost 4 bases and the V segment lost 4 bases, leaving 9 bases of the junction unmatched. The CDR3 reads CASSGQGRGVYGYTF. The CDR3 DNA follows: TGTGCCAGCAGTGGACAGGGAAGGGGTGTCTATGGCTACACCTTC.

This clonotype was counted only a few times. This chain links TRBV30 with TRBJ1-5, with D tentatively TRBD1 (5 bases). The CDR3 is made up of 13 amino acids. V lost 3 bases and J 3 bases, leaving 9 bases between the germline ends. Germline CDR1 GTSNPN, CDR2 SVGIG (reference sequence). The CDR3 here is CAWSTRDNQPQHF. The DNA for the CDR3 is TGTGCCTGGAGCACCAGGGACAATCAGCCCCAGCATTTT.

V gene TRBV4-2 combines with J gene TRBJ1-3; D not resolved. Germline lookup yields CDR1 LGHNA and CDR2 YNFKEQ. The CDR3 length is 15 residues. Trimming removed 7 bases from V and 3 bases from J, with 16 bases in between. CDR3 in amino acids: CASNVGGSFGNTIYF. The CDR3 DNA is TGTGCCAGCAATGTGGGTGGCTCGTTTGGAAACACCATATATTTT.

This clonotype turned up a few times. The CDR3 nucleotides read TGCAGCGTTGAACCTATAGACAGGGTACGAGAGACCCAGTACTTC. This gives the protein CSVEPIDRVRETQYF. The genes are TRBV29-1 and TRBJ2-5, with TRBD1 identical over 7 bases. The CDR3 sequence is 15 residues long. The germline gives CDR1 SQVTM, CDR2 ANQGSEA. V was pared by 2 bases and J by 4 bases, with 10 bases of the junction left unmatched. The whole variable domain, filled in from reference TRBV29-1 and TRBJ2-5, reads SAVISQKPSRDICQRGTSLTIQCQVDSQVTMMFWYRQQPGQSLTLIATANQGSEATYESGFVIDKFPISRPNLTFSTLTVSNMSPEDSSIYLCSVEPIDRVRETQYFGPGTRLLVL.

CDR3 sequence reads: CASSPRMKGQALSEQFF. CDR3 coding DNA: TGTGCCAGCTCACCACGGATGAAGGGCCAAGCTCTTAGTGAGCAGTTCTTC. This sequence joins TRBV18 and TRBJ2-1; D is unclear. Trimming took 1 base from V and 9 from J, leaving 22 bases between them. This CDR3 comprises 17 residues. The germline gives CDR1 KGHSH, CDR2 LQKENI.

This clonotype came up many times. V is TRBV7-9 and J is TRBJ1-2; no clear D gene. With 7 bases removed from V and 2 bases from J, the gap between germline ends came to 8 bases. This CDR3 has 12 residues. Germline V CDR1 and CDR2: SEHNR, FQNEAQ (reference sequence). The CDR3 is CASTKANYGYTF. The CDR3 bases are TGTGCCAGCACTAAGGCGAACTATGGCTACACCTTC.

V gene TRBV20-1 combines with J gene TRBJ2-3; 14 bases map to TRBD2. CDR3 length: 15 residues. Germline CDR1 and CDR2: DFQATT and SNEGSKA (reference sequence). Trimming removed 5 bases from V and 11 bases from J; junction bases left unmatched: 12. The CDR3 nucleotides read TGCAGTGCTTTGACGACTAGCGGGAGGGCCTCGGGGCAGTATTTT. It encodes CSALTTSGRASGQYF.

With respect to this clonotype: This may stem from a read error, because a much larger clone lies one nucleotide away. It is likely a read error, because the conserved phenylalanine at the end of the CDR3 is missing. This sequence joins TRBV5-1 and TRBJ1-1, with 9 bases aligning to TRBD1. Germline loops: CDR1 SGHRS, CDR2 YFSETQ. The trim removed 4 bases at V and 5 bases at J, leaving 9 bases unmatched. This CDR3 has 15 residues. For the CDR3, the DNA is TGCGCCAGCAGCGTACAGGGGGCGCGGGGGACTGAAGCTTTCCTT. It yields the protein CASSVQGARGTEAFL.

This clonotype showed up many times. The chain combines TRBV5-1 with TRBJ2-3, with D perhaps TRBD2 (5 bases). The CDR3 consists of 13 residues. Germline values: CDR1 SGHRS, CDR2 YFSETQ. V was trimmed by 4 bases and J by 4 bases, leaving 10 bases between them. The DNA of the CDR3 is TGCGCCAGCAGCACTGGAGGCGCAGATACGCAGTATTTT. Its translation: CASSTGGADTQYF.

In this sample, this clonotype turned up many times. This chain links TRBV7-7 with TRBJ2-2; the match to TRBD1 covers 9 bases. Germline V lookup: CDR1 SSHAT, CDR2 FNYEAQ (reference sequence). The J segment lost 6 bases and the V segment lost 5 bases, leaving 10 bases of the junction unmatched. The length of the CDR3 is 16 residues. The CDR3 coding sequence is TGTGCCAGCAGCATGTCCCGGGGACAGGGAGCCGGGGAGCTGTTTTTT. This encodes CASSMSRGQGAGELFF.

The table lists this clonotype with many counts. J is TRBJ2-1 and V is TRBV3-1; D remains unclear. V lost 0 bases to trimming and J lost 8 bases, with 14 bases between them. Germline CDR1 LGHDT, CDR2 YNNKEL (reference sequence). This CDR3 region has 15 residues. CDR3 sequence (DNA): TGTGCCAGCAGCCAAGATCTCGGAACCGGCGATGAGCAGTTCTTC. This translates into CASSQDLGTGDEQFF.

This clonotype was seen many times. This rearrangement joins TRBV2 to TRBJ1-2; D call uncertain. Germline V lookup: CDR1 SNHLY, CDR2 FYNNEI. V lost 4 bases, J lost 6 bases, and 15 bases lay in between. The CDR3 contains 14 residues. CDR3 in amino acids: CASSVGGKLDGYTF. The CDR3 DNA reads as TGTGCCAGCAGTGTCGGAGGCAAATTGGATGGCTACACCTTC.

At least ten counts were recorded for this clonotype. The chain joins TRBV7-2 to TRBJ2-5; TRBD2 matches at 7 bases. The ends lost 4 bases at V and 3 bases at J; junction bases unmatched: 5. Germline-derived CDR1 and CDR2 are SGHTA and FQGNSA. The CDR3 covers 14 residues. DNA of the CDR3: TGTGCCAGCAGCTCCGGGACTATCAAAGAGACCCAGTACTTC. Residues: CASSSGTIKETQYF.

This clonotype has at least ten counts. The chain recombines TRBV7-2 with TRBJ2-2; TRBD1 matches 9 bases. CDR1 is SGHTA and CDR2 is FQGNSA in the germline V gene. The CDR3 contains 15 residues. V trimming: 2 bases; J trimming: 7 bases; junction bases outside the gene matches: 5. This chain's CDR3 is CASSLNRGLGGELFF. The CDR3 nucleotides are TGTGCCAGCAGCTTAAACAGGGGGCTTGGCGGGGAGCTGTTTTTT.

The chain couples TRBV24-1 to TRBJ2-1; no firm D call. Germline V gene lookup returns CDR1 KGHDR and CDR2 SFDVKD. Trimming stripped 6 bases from V and 7 bases from J, with 15 bases between. The CDR3 is made up of 14 amino acids. The CDR3 DNA follows: TGTGCCACCAGTAAACCTAGTACTGGGAATGAGCAGTTCTTC. Amino acids: CATSKPSTGNEQFF.

The sample holds many counts of this clonotype. This sequence joins TRBV30 and TRBJ1-2; a weak D match, TRBD1 (6 bases). The CDR3 runs to 13 residues. The germline V gene encodes CDR1 GTSNPN and CDR2 SVGIG (reference sequence). Trimming shortened V by 5 bases and J by 4 bases, and 14 bases separated the two germline ends. CDR3 protein: CAWGSGGGYGYTF. CDR3 DNA sequence: TGTGCCTGGGGGAGTGGGGGCGGCTATGGCTACACCTTC.